Ten or more counts support the clone carrying this T cell receptor beta chain. Antigen unknown. These data come from a study of T cell repertoires in cytomegalovirus infection. Study information: Public TCR beta signatures marked donors with CMV infection and the matching HLA. Study-wide points: In two of eight donors, the top clonotype was HLA-C-restricted CMV-specific.

TCRdb reprocessed the reads via MiXCR and lists one record per CDR3 protein. Of roughly 230,000 distinct CDR3 sequences listed, about 15% are singletons. The sequenced sample consisted of CD8+ T cells from PBMCs. The sequence derives from a human donor in good health (CMV status not recorded). Some clones in this sample may be carry-over from other donors' samples.

CDR3 sequence (DNA): TGTGCCAGCAGTCCAAGAACGAACACCGGGGAGCTGTTTTTT. It codes for CASSPRTNTGELFF. The chain links TRBV2 to TRBJ2-2; D is unresolved. The ends were cut back, 5 bases at V and 0 bases at J, with 7 bases in the middle. The CDR3 extends over 14 amino acids. Germline V lookup: CDR1 SNHLY, CDR2 FYNNEI.